This T cell receptor beta chain is from a study of sequential checkpoint blockade in melanoma. Study-wide background: Maintenance nivolumab came after either treatment sequence. After nivolumab or ipilimumab alone, roughly 20 patients had week-13 rebiopsies.

The study, taken as a whole, reports: Rising tumor T-cell fraction and clonality meant about 30 times likelier benefit.

Profiled with immunoSEQ multiplex PCR; TCRdb holds only in-frame clones, not every one. The data contain roughly 9,100 clones, roughly 24% of them singletons. Documented treatment: randomized to nivolumab then ipilimumab (arm A) or the reverse (arm B). Germline CDR1 LNHDA, CDR2 SQIVND (reference sequence). V lost 1 base, J lost 2 bases, and 4 bases lay in between. The CDR3 is 13 amino acids. In the case of this clone: The antigen is not known.

The rearrangement joins TRBV19 to TRBJ2-3, with D hard to call. The sequencing used tumor tissue (inferred from file names), collected from a patient given nivolumab and ipilimumab in sequence. This clonotype was obtained from a human donor with melanoma. CDR3 in amino acids: CASSIGITDTQYF. CDR3 in DNA: TGTGCCAGTAGTATAGGAATCACAGATACGCAGTATTTT.